The 32 T cell receptor beta chains below all came from one sample that was sequenced in a study of blood T cell repertoires in COVID-19. The method was immunoSEQ multiplex PCR; TCRdb's version includes in-frame clones alone and lacks a portion of them. The data contain roughly 260,000 clones, approximately 89% of them singletons. Sequencing was performed on PBMCs or T cells enriched from blood (not recorded which). The receptors were gathered from a woman aged 18-29 years who had recovered from COVID-19.

The V gene is TRBV9, the J gene TRBJ2-7; 8 nucleotides align to TRBD1. The CDR3 consists of 14 residues. Germline CDR1 SGDLS, CDR2 YYNGEE. V shed 0 bases, J shed 6 bases, and the junction held 5 bases outside the gene matches. DNA of the CDR3: TGTGCCAGCAGCGTAGGGACAGGGAATGGCGAGCAGTACTTC. It is translated as CASSVGTGNGEQYF.

This chain joins TRBV6-5 and TRBJ1-6; no firm D call. Germline V gene sequence: CDR1 MNHEY, CDR2 SVGAGI. The length of the CDR3 is 15 residues. Deletions cut 0 bases from V and 10 bases from J, with 13 bases between. The DNA of the CDR3 is TGTGCCAGCAGTTACTCGGAGGAGGGTTACTCACCCCTCCACTTT. As protein: CASSYSEEGYSPLHF.

This clone was observed many times. This chain joins TRBV27 and TRBJ1-4, with 8 bases identical to TRBD1. This CDR3 is 14 amino acids long. Unmatched junction bases numbered 8, after V lost 3 bases and J lost 11 bases. The germline gives CDR1 MNHEY, CDR2 SMNVEV (reference sequence). CDR3 sequence: CASSLTGDRGKLFF. As DNA, the CDR3 is TGTGCCAGCAGTTTGACAGGGGATAGAGGGAAACTGTTTTTT.

This clone was seen once. The chain joins TRBV24-1 to TRBJ2-1, with a tentative D call TRBD1 (5 bases). Per the germline V gene, CDR1 is KGHDR and CDR2 is SFDVKD. The CDR3 length is 14 residues. Trimming cost V 3 bases and J 9 bases, with 14 bases left between them. The CDR3 DNA is TGTGCCACCAGTGATGTAACCAGGGTCGGTGAGCAGTTCTTC. It encodes CATSDVTRVGEQFF.

This clone was observed once. V is TRBV19 and J is TRBJ2-7, with a weak D call TRBD2 (5 bases). The germline V gene encodes CDR1 LNHDA and CDR2 SQIVND (reference sequence). Trimming removed 5 bases from V and 3 bases from J, with 14 bases in between. The CDR3 has 14 amino acids. CDR3 sequence: CASSRETTDYEQYF. DNA for the CDR3: TGTGCCAGTAGTCGGGAAACTACCGACTACGAGCAGTACTTC.

V and J are TRBV3-1 (or the pseudogene TRBV3-2) and TRBJ2-7; D perhaps matches TRBD2 (6 bases). The CDR3 is 16 residues long. The germline V and J ends were trimmed by 4 bases and 1 base, with 17 bases remaining between them. The germline gives CDR1 LGHDT, CDR2 YNNKEL (reference sequence). The CDR3 region is CASSPFGRGRSYEQYF. CDR3 nucleotides: TGTGCCAGCAGCCCCTTTGGGCGGGGCCGATCCTACGAGCAGTACTTC.

The V call is TRBV19, the J call TRBJ1-2, with 7 bases fitting TRBD1. Germline V gene lookup returns CDR1 LNHDA and CDR2 SQIVND (reference sequence). The CDR3 covers 15 residues. Germline trimming cut 7 bases from V and 4 bases from J; bases unmatched to any gene: 12. The CDR3 bases are TGTGCCAGTACCACGACAGGGTCAGGATCCTATGGCTACACCTTC. Its protein product is CASTTTGSGSYGYTF.

The chain links TRBV23-1 to TRBJ2-7; D ambiguous. TRBV23-1 is an open reading frame whose function is uncertain. V lost 1 base and J 6 bases, leaving 16 bases between the germline ends. This CDR3 region has 15 residues. The DNA for the CDR3 is TGCGCCAGCAGTCAATTACCCCTCGCGGTTGGCGAGCAGTACTTC. Amino acid sequence: CASSQLPLAVGEQYF.

The chain joins TRBV3-1 (or the pseudogene TRBV3-2) to TRBJ1-2; TRBD1 agrees at 9 bases. The CDR3 length is 15 residues. Per the germline V gene, CDR1 is LGHDT and CDR2 is YNNKEL (reference sequence). J was trimmed by 4 bases and V by 4 bases; bases with no gene match: 7. The DNA of the CDR3 is TGTGCCAGCAGCCCCGGGACAGGGCCCTCCTATGGCTACACCTTC. This sequence encodes CASSPGTGPSYGYTF.

The chain links TRBV4-3 to TRBJ1-1; the D is unclear. The V gene's germline CDR1 is LGHNA and CDR2 YSLEER. The CDR3 sequence is 13 residues long. V lost 4 bases and J lost 0, with 6 bases in between. The DNA for the CDR3 is TGCGCCAGCAGCCGAGGAATGAACACTGAAGCTTTCTTT. Translating gives CASSRGMNTEAFF.

As regards this clone: Mismatch with germline at one junction end may stem from a read error. The chain uses TRBV7-7 and TRBJ1-2, with D hard to call. The CDR3 spans 9 residues. CDR1 is SSHAT, CDR2 FNYEAQ, per germline (reference sequence). The CDR3 sequence is CASSSQLLF. In DNA form, the CDR3 reads TGTGCCAGCAGCTCTCAGTTGCTGTTC.

The V gene is TRBV24-1, the J gene TRBJ2-2, with 8 bases lining up with TRBD1. Germline V gives CDR1 KGHDR, CDR2 SFDVKD. This CDR3 has 16 residues. Germline trimming cut 0 bases from V and 5 bases from J; bases unmatched to any gene: 4. The CDR3 loop reads CATSDLGQGTTGELFF. For the CDR3, the DNA is TGTGCCACCAGTGATTTGGGACAGGGAACAACCGGGGAGCTGTTTTTT.

This sequence joins TRBV5-6 and TRBJ1-6; a possible D gene is TRBD1 (6 bases). The V end was cut by 0 bases, the J end by 3 bases, with 10 bases between. The CDR3 is 16 amino acids. Germline assignment: CDR1 SGHDT and CDR2 YYEEEE. CDR3 bases: TGTGCCAGCAGCTTGGATACAGGGAGCTATAATTCACCCCTCCACTTT. Protein sequence: CASSLDTGSYNSPLHF.

The chain is built from TRBV5-1 and TRBJ2-1; 7 bases agree with TRBD1. After removal of 3 bases from V and 7 bases from J, the junction contained 7 bases not matched to a gene. This CDR3 region has 14 residues. The V gene's germline CDR1 is SGHRS and CDR2 YFSETQ. This chain's CDR3 is CASSWGTDQNEQFF. DNA for the CDR3: TGCGCCAGCAGCTGGGGGACAGACCAGAATGAGCAGTTCTTC.

This clone was detected once. The chain links TRBV5-5 to TRBJ2-1; D may be TRBD2 (5 bases). CDR1 SGHKS and CDR2 YYEKEE come from the germline V gene (reference sequence). The CDR3 totals 13 residues. Trimming stripped 7 bases from V and 9 bases from J, with 17 bases between. CDR3 loop: CASLNRSRGEQFF. In DNA form, the CDR3 reads TGTGCCAGCTTAAATAGGAGTCGGGGTGAGCAGTTCTTC.

This clone occurred a few times. V is TRBV24-1 and J is TRBJ1-3; D gene ambiguous. V lost 4 bases and J lost 3, with 6 bases in between. The CDR3 is 13 amino acids. Germline loops: CDR1 KGHDR, CDR2 SFDVKD. CDR3 in DNA: TGTGCCACCAGTGACCGGTTTGGAAACACCATATATTTT. The encoded protein is CATSDRFGNTIYF.

This clone was counted only a few times. The sample has other DNA sequences that encode this CDR3 too. The chain links TRBV4-2 to TRBJ2-1; unclear D gene. The germline V and J ends were trimmed by 0 bases and 0 bases, with 9 bases remaining between them. The germline CDR1 and CDR2 sequences are LGHNA and YNFKEQ. The CDR3 extends over 16 amino acids. For the CDR3, the DNA is TGTGCCAGCAGCCAAGATAGGAGAGGCTCCTACAATGAGCAGTTCTTC. Translated: CASSQDRRGSYNEQFF.

CDR3 DNA: TGTGCCTGGAGTGTCTGGACTAGCGTCTTGTACATAGATACGCAGTATTTT. As protein: CAWSVWTSVLYIDTQYF. This chain connects TRBV30 to TRBJ2-3; TRBD2 aligns across 9 bases. The CDR3 extends over 17 amino acids. The trim removed 0 bases at V and 5 bases at J, leaving 12 bases unmatched. Germline V gene lookup returns CDR1 GTSNPN and CDR2 SVGIG (reference sequence).

This clone was found once. This chain connects TRBV3-1 (or the pseudogene TRBV3-2) to TRBJ1-3; 10 bases map to TRBD1. Trimming took 1 base from V and 2 from J; bases not matched to a gene: 8. Germline V CDR1 and CDR2: LGHDT, YNNKEL (reference sequence). This CDR3 has 18 residues. The CDR3 bases are TGTGCCAGCAGCCAAGTCCGGGACAGGGGAGGCGCTGGAAACACCATATATTTT. Its protein is CASSQVRDRGGAGNTIYF.

The rearrangement links TRBV7-9 to TRBJ2-1; 11 bases match TRBD2. The length of the CDR3 is 15 residues. V was pared by 5 bases and J by 7 bases, with 7 bases of the junction left unmatched. The V gene's germline CDR1 is SEHNR and CDR2 FQNEAQ (reference sequence). The CDR3 sequence is CASSQTSGRRNEQFF. CDR3 coding DNA: TGTGCCAGCAGCCAAACTAGCGGGAGAAGAAATGAGCAGTTCTTC.

The chain joins TRBV29-1 to TRBJ2-1; D is ambiguous. This CDR3 comprises 12 residues. V lost 3 bases and J lost 4, with 7 bases in between. CDR1 is SQVTM and CDR2 is ANQGSEA in the germline V gene. CDR3 region: CSVDVSYNEQFF. The CDR3 bases are TGCAGCGTTGATGTCTCGTACAATGAGCAGTTCTTC.

This clone was seen once. The chain uses TRBV4-2 and TRBJ2-3, with TRBD2 matching 7 bases. CDR1 is LGHNA and CDR2 is YNFKEQ in the germline V gene. This CDR3 has 17 residues. V lost 4 bases and J lost 3; bases outside the gene matches: 13. The CDR3 region is CASSLGDGGSGTDTQYF. DNA for the CDR3: TGTGCCAGCAGCCTGGGGGATGGCGGGAGTGGTACAGATACGCAGTATTTT.

V and J are TRBV13 and TRBJ2-1; 13 positions match TRBD2. The CDR3 consists of 17 residues. Germline V CDR1 and CDR2: PRHDT, FYEKMQ (reference sequence). The J segment lost 4 bases and the V segment lost 4 bases, leaving 7 bases of the junction unmatched. For the CDR3, the DNA is TGTGCCAGCAGCTCCAGGACTAGCGGGGGTGTTTACAATGAGCAGTTCTTC. It codes for CASSSRTSGGVYNEQFF.

The chain joins TRBV6-5 to TRBJ2-4; D uncertain. Trimming shortened V by 10 bases and J by 1 base, and 14 bases separated the two germline ends. Germline V gene data show CDR1 as MNHEY and CDR2 as SVGAGI. This CDR3 contains 14 residues. Written as DNA, the CDR3 is TGTGCCACTCGATTAGAGGCGGCCAAAAACATTCAGTACTTC. It is translated as CATRLEAAKNIQYF.

The J gene is TRBJ2-2, the V gene TRBV11-3, with 7 bases identical to TRBD2. Trimming at V came to 1 base and at J to 5 bases, leaving 10 bases not matched to a gene. The CDR3 runs 17 residues. Germline V gene sequence: CDR1 SGHNT, CDR2 YENEEA. The CDR3, as DNA: TGTGCCAGCAGCTTAGTGGCGTTTGCGGGGGATACCGGGGAGCTGTTTTTT. This translates into CASSLVAFAGDTGELFF. The full variable domain, completed using reference TRBV11-3 and TRBJ2-2, is EAGVVQSPRYKIIEKKQPVAFWCNPISGHNTLYWYLQNLGQGPELLIRYENEEAVDDSQLPKDRFSAERLKGVDSTLKIQPAELGDSAVYLCASSLVAFAGDTGELFFGEGSRLTVL.

J is TRBJ1-5 and V is TRBV6-4; D remains ambiguous. The CDR3 runs 15 residues. CDR1 and CDR2 (germline): MRHNA, SNTAGT. The germline V and J ends were trimmed by 6 bases and 0 bases, with 12 bases remaining between them. CDR3 bases: TGTGCCAGCAGGGTGACACATAATAGCAATCAGCCCCAGCATTTT. This translates into CASRVTHNSNQPQHF.

This clone has just one count. The chain employs TRBV7-6 and TRBJ1-2; 9 bases are a match to TRBD1. Looked up from germline, CDR1 is SGHVS and CDR2 is FNYEAQ. After removal of 1 base from V and 4 bases from J, the junction contained 10 bases not matched to a gene. The CDR3 covers 17 residues. In DNA form, the CDR3 reads TGTGCCAGCAGCTTAGTGCAGGACAGGGGTTCGCTCTATGGCTACACCTTC. Translation gives CASSLVQDRGSLYGYTF.

The gene calls are TRBV7-9 and TRBJ2-7; D is perhaps TRBD2 (5 bases). The CDR3 has 12 residues. CDR1 SEHNR and CDR2 FQNEAQ come from the germline V gene (reference sequence). The ends were cut back, 1 base at V and 7 bases at J, with 8 bases in the middle. This CDR3 reads CASSLDGGEQYF. The CDR3 DNA is TGTGCCAGCAGCTTAGATGGAGGAGAGCAGTACTTC.

The V gene is TRBV29-1, the J gene TRBJ2-1, with unresolved D. Germline assignment: CDR1 SQVTM and CDR2 ANQGSEA. Trimming removed 5 bases at V and 2 bases at J, with 10 bases between. The CDR3 totals 13 residues. The CDR3 DNA follows: TGCAGCGTTCCGAGAGATACCTACAATGAGCAGTTCTTC. Its protein product is CSVPRDTYNEQFF.

This clone was recorded once. The chain is built from TRBV4-1 and TRBJ2-1, with a tentative D call TRBD1 (6 bases). Germline CDR1 is MGHRA and CDR2 is YSYEKL. The CDR3 extends over 13 amino acids. V lost 4 bases and J 4 bases, leaving 8 bases between the germline ends. The CDR3 region has the DNA TGCGCCAGCAGCCTGGGACAATACAATGAGCAGTTCTTC. Its translation: CASSLGQYNEQFF.

The V gene is TRBV7-9, the J gene TRBJ1-6; no reliable D call. The V end was cut by 1 base, the J end by 14 bases, with 12 bases between. In germline, CDR1 is SEHNR, CDR2 FQNEAQ (reference sequence). CDR3 length: 13 amino acids. CDR3 residues: CASSLVAGRALHF. The CDR3 nucleotides read TGTGCCAGCAGCTTAGTTGCGGGGAGGGCCCTCCACTTT.

The chain links TRBV4-3 to TRBJ1-6; D gene unclear. Germline CDR1 LGHNA, CDR2 YSLEER. The CDR3 loop spans 17 amino acids. The V end was cut by 4 bases, the J end by 1 base, with 14 bases between. Here the CDR3 reads CASSRERFFSYNSPLHF. The CDR3 bases are TGCGCCAGCAGCCGCGAGCGGTTTTTTTCCTATAATTCACCCCTCCACTTT.